This T cell receptor beta chain was documented in a study of blood T cell repertoires in COVID-19 (dated by TCRdb to 2020 to 2022). Concerning the study at large: Collaborator samples came from the United States, Italy and Spain and covered acute and convalescent phases of COVID-19. The material from the prospective study consisted of cDNA or gDNA derived from T cells, B-cell-depleted T cells, or PBMCs. The repertoires were made available in a free public database intended to serve as a resource for research on the immune response to SARS-CoV-2. Where available, HLA class I and class II types were taken from metadata supplied by the sample provider and were not determined by assay-based typing. Samples were obtained from the ongoing ImmuneRACE study (first 160 participants) and from some 1,300 subjects provided by 6 global collaborators. Nearly every sample came with metadata listing a de-identified subject ID, COVID-19 status, age in years and sex. Subjects who had been exposed to COVID-19, were actively infected with it, or had recovered from it provided the deeply sampled blood TCRbeta repertoires that made up the dataset. What the research found in general, with its limitations: How much clinical and demographic metadata was included differed by source and by participant, and the metadata was provided uncurated.

Each collaborating institution followed its own protocols to collect whole blood in K2EDTA tubes. For TCRbeta analysis, collaborator samples were shipped as frozen whole blood, as isolated PBMCs, or as DNA extracted from either sample type. Reading the germline V gene (reference sequence) gives CDR1 LNHDA and CDR2 SQIVND. Counted from cysteine to phenylalanine, this CDR3 has 16 amino acids. This entry keeps only the CDR3 DNA: 48 bases, framed from base 1. Trimming at the junction amounts to 3 bases on V and 3 bases on J, and the germline ends lie 15 bases apart. About this clone: This clone's antigen is unknown. Base qualities are not at hand, and no much larger clone is one base apart.

The immunoSEQ Assay, a bias-controlled multiplex PCR, was used to amplify TCRbeta CDR3 regions from genomic DNA. For the original study's pipeline: Within the assay, amplification of reference gene primers was used to estimate how many nucleated cells each sample contained. To quantify the absolute abundance of each unique TCRbeta CDR3 rearrangement, sequence reads were collapsed and filtered. For each sample, productive Simpson clonality was calculated as the square root of Simpson's diversity index over productive rearrangements. TCRdb carries this immuneACCESS record with in-frame sequences only. Its versions omit some clonotypes, under half of them owing to an unresolved V gene in the studies checked, with the rest unexplained. V, J and clone size were drawn from that table, and D and trimming were deduced from the DNA. Across this sample there are around 280,000 clones, with approximately 86% seen only once. The biggest ten clones account for around 4.2% of the sample.

This TCR derives from a woman between 45 and 65 years old with active or convalescent COVID-19. Source material: peripheral blood. The receptor chain draws on TRBV19 and TRBJ1-5; the D gene cannot be named for sure. The DNA sequence follows: TGTGCCAGTAGTATGTACGGGTCTAAGGTCAATCAGCCCCAGCATTTT. It encodes CASSMYGSKVNQPQHF.